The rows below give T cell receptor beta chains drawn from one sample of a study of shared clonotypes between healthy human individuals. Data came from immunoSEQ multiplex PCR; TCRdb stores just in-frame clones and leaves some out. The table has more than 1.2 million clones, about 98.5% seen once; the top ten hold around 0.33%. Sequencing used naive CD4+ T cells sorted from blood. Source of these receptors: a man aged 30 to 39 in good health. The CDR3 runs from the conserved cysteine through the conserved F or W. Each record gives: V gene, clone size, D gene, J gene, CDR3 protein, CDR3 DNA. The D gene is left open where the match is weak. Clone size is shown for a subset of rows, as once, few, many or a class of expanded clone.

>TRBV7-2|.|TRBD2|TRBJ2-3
CASSLGFSGSDTQYF
TGTGCCAGCAGCTTAGGATTTAGCGGGAGTGATACGCAGTATTTT
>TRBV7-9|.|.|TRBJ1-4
CASSSNSGTAVIELFF
TGTGCCAGCAGCTCGAACTCCGGGACGGCGGTTATAGAACTGTTTTTT
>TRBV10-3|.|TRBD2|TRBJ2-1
CAIRRTSGTSSYNEQFF
TGTGCCATCAGACGGACTAGCGGGACTAGCTCCTACAATGAGCAGTTCTTC
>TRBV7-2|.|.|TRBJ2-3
CASSHEWDRSDTQYF
TGTGCCAGCAGCCATGAATGGGATAGGTCGGATACGCAGTATTTT
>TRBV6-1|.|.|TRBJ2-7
CASSDRDGTSYEQYF
TGTGCCAGCAGTGATCGGGACGGGACCTCCTACGAGCAGTACTTC
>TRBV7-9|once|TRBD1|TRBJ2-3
CASRFWGTGKSTDTQYF
TGTGCCAGCAGATTCTGGGGGACAGGGAAAAGCACAGATACGCAGTATTTT
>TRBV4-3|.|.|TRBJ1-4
CASSQDLTHGGYEKLFF
TGCGCCAGCAGCCAAGATCTCACCCACGGCGGGTATGAAAAACTGTTTTTT
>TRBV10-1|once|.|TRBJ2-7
CASSVGRAYEQYF
TGCGCCAGCAGTGTAGGCAGAGCCTACGAGCAGTACTTC
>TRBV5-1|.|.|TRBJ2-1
CASSLLYNEQFF
TGCGCCAGCAGCCTCCTATACAATGAGCAGTTCTTC
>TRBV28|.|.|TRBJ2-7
CASSFEGVTYEQYF
TGTGCCAGCAGTTTCGAGGGGGTCACCTACGAGCAGTACTTC
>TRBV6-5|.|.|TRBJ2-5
CASSPSHSDWETQYF
TGTGCCAGCAGCCCGAGCCACTCTGACTGGGAGACCCAGTACTTC
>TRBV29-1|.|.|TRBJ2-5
CSGQRGGETQYF
TGCAGCGGCCAGAGGGGCGGAGAGACCCAGTACTTC
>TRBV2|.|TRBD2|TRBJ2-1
CASSSPRGSSYNEQFF
TGTGCCAGCAGCAGCCCCCGCGGGAGCTCCTACAATGAGCAGTTCTTC
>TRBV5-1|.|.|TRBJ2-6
CASSLDPFGANVLTF
TGCGCCAGCAGCTTGGACCCATTTGGGGCCAACGTCCTGACTTTC